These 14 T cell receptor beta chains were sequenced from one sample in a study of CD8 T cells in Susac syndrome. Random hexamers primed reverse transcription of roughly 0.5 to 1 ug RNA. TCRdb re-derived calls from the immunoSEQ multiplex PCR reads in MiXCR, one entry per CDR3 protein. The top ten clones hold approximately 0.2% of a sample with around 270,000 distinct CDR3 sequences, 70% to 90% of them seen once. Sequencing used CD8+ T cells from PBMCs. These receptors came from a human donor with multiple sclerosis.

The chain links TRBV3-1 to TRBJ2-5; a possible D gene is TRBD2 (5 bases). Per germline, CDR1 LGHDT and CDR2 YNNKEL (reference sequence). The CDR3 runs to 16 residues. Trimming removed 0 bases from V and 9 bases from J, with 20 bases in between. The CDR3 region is CASSQDPFDYTIAQYF. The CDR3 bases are TGTGCCAGCAGCCAAGATCCCTTCGACTACACAATCGCCCAGTACTTC.

CDR3 DNA sequence: TGCAGTGCCACAGACCCGACGGTTAGCAATCAGCCCCAGCATTTT. It codes for CSATDPTVSNQPQHF. The J gene is TRBJ1-5, the V gene TRBV20-1; no clear D gene. V lost 6 bases and J 0 bases, leaving 15 bases between the germline ends. The length of the CDR3 is 15 residues. From germline, CDR1 is DFQATT and CDR2 SNEGSKA (reference sequence).

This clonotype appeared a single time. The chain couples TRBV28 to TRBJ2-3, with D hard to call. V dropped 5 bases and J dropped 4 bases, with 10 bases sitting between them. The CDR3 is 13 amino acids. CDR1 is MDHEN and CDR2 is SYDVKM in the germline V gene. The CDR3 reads CASSALAPDTQYF. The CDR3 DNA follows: TGTGCCAGCAGTGCCCTCGCCCCAGATACGCAGTATTTT.

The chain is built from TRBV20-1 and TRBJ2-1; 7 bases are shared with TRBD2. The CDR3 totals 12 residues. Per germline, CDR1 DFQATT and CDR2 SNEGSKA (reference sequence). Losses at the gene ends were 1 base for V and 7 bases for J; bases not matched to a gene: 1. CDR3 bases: TGCAGTGCTAGAGTGCGGGAGAATGAGCAGTTCTTC. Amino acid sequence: CSARVRENEQFF.

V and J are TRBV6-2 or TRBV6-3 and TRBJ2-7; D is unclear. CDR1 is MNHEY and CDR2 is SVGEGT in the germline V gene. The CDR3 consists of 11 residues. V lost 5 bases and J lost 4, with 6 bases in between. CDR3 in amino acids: CASSDLYEQYF. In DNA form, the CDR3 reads TGTGCCAGCAGTGACCTATACGAGCAGTACTTC.

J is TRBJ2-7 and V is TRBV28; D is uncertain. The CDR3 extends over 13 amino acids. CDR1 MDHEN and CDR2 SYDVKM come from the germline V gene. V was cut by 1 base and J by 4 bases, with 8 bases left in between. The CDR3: CASSLYSLYEQYF. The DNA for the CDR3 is TGTGCCAGCAGTTTATACTCCCTTTACGAGCAGTACTTC.

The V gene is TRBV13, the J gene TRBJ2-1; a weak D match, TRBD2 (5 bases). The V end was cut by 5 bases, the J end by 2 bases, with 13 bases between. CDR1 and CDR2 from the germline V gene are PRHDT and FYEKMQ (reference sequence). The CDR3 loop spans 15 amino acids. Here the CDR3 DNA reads TGTGCCAGCAGCCCCACTAGTATAACCTACAATGAGCAGTTCTTC. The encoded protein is CASSPTSITYNEQFF.

CDR3 amino acids: CASSLGLYSNQPQHF. CDR3 nucleotide sequence: TGTGCCAGCAGTTTAGGTCTTTATAGCAATCAGCCCCAGCATTTT. The chain is built from TRBV12-3 or TRBV12-4 and TRBJ1-5, with no clear D. Trimming took off 1 base at V and 0 bases at J, with 7 bases between the two ends. This CDR3 is built from 15 residues.

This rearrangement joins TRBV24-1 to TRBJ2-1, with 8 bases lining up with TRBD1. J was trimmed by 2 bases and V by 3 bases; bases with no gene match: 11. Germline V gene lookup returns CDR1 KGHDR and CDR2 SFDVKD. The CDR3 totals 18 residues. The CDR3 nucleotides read TGTGCCACCAGTGATGATAATATGGACAGGGCACCCTACAATGAGCAGTTCTTC. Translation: CATSDDNMDRAPYNEQFF.

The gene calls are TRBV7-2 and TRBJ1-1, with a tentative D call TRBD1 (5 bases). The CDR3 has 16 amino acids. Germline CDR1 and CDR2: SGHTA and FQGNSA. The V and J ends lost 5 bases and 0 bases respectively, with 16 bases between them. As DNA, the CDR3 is TGTGCCAGCAGCCCCCGGGACCGGACGATGAACACTGAAGCTTTCTTT. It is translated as CASSPRDRTMNTEAFF.

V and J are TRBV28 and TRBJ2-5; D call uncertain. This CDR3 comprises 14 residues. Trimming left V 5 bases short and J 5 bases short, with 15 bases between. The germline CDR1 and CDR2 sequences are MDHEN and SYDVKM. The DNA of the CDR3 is TGTGCCAGCAGTCTCCACACAGACGGGGAGACCCAGTACTTC. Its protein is CASSLHTDGETQYF.

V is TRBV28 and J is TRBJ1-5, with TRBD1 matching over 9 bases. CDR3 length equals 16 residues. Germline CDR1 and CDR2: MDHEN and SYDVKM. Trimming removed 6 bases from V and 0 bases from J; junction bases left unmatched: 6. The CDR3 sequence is CASSQNRGLSNQPQHF. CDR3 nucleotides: TGTGCCAGCAGCCAAAACAGGGGGCTTAGCAATCAGCCCCAGCATTTT. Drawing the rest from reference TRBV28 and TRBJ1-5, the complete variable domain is DVKVTQSSRYLVKRTGEKVFLECVQDMDHENMFWYRQDPGLGLRLIYFSYDVKMKEKGDIPEGYSVSREKKERFSLILESASTNQTSMYLCASSQNRGLSNQPQHFGDGTRLSIL.

The CDR3 is CASSSLQGPSGNTIYF. CDR3 coding DNA: TGTGCCAGCAGCTCCCTACAGGGCCCCTCTGGAAACACCATATATTTT. The chain recombines TRBV28 with TRBJ1-3, with D possibly TRBD1 on 6 matching bases. V shed 6 bases and J shed 0 bases, with 15 bases lying between them. CDR3 size: 16 residues. Germline lookup yields CDR1 MDHEN and CDR2 SYDVKM.

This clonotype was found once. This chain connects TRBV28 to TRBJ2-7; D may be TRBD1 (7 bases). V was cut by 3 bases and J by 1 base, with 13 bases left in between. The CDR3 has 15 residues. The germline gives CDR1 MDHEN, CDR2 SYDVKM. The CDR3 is CASSFPTGTSYEQYF. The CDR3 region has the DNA TGTGCCAGCAGTTTTCCGACAGGGACTTCCTACGAGCAGTACTTC.